This T cell receptor beta chain derives from a study of blood T cell repertoires in COVID-19. This CDR3 contains 15 residues. The germline CDR1 and CDR2 sequences are KGHSH and LQKENI. For this clone: The junction departs from germline at one end; a sequencing error may be responsible.

Assay used: immunoSEQ multiplex PCR; TCRdb lists only in-frame clones, some missing. The table lists about 190,000 clones, roughly four fifths of them singletons. This receptor was obtained from a man aged 45-60 years who had recovered from COVID-19. Sequenced input: peripheral blood. This chain uses TRBV18 with TRBJ1-1; no firm D call. CDR3 sequence: CASSAPWGEHTEAFF. The CDR3 DNA reads TGTGCCAGCTCAGCACCGTGGGGAGAGCACACTGAAGCTTTCTTT.